The 17 T cell receptor beta chains below were found in one sample sequenced in a study of coeliac disease (dated by TCRdb to the early 2020s). The library was produced with the immunoSEQ multiplex PCR assay. In its TCRdb copy, this immuneACCESS table keeps in-frame sequences only and misses some clones. Where compared with another copy, unresolved V genes explain less than half of these, and the others have no known cause. The sample profile shows 2,500 or so clones; approximately 72% of them were found once. Jointly, the top ten make up 11% to 15% of the sample. The sample taken for sequencing was lamina propria lymphocytes from the gut. The cell subset or site label, as the study defines it: lamina propria cell (LPC) fraction of small intestinal biopsy. The source is a woman in her 70s with celiac disease on a gluten-free diet.

In regard to this clone: Other nucleotide sequences from this sample produce the same CDR3. This chain joins TRBV9 and TRBJ2-1; the match to TRBD2 covers 10 bases. The length of the CDR3 is 15 residues. The germline V gene encodes CDR1 SGDLS and CDR2 YYNGEE. V lost 2 bases and J lost 4; bases outside the gene matches: 3. CDR3 amino acids: CASSVDSGRYNEQFF. CDR3 nucleotide sequence: TGTGCCAGCAGCGTGGATAGCGGGAGGTACAATGAGCAGTTCTTC.

V is TRBV9 and J is TRBJ2-1; possible D gene TRBD2, 6 bases. The CDR3 sequence is 16 residues long. The V gene's germline CDR1 is SGDLS and CDR2 YYNGEE. The V and J ends lost 2 bases and 0 bases respectively, with 12 bases between them. The CDR3 DNA follows: TGTGCCAGCAGCGTGTCTAGCGACGCCTCCTACAATGAGCAGTTCTTC. It encodes CASSVSSDASYNEQFF.

The J gene is TRBJ2-2, the V gene TRBV10-3, with TRBD1 matching 8 bases. There are 13 residues in the CDR3. Germline V gene lookup returns CDR1 ENHRY and CDR2 SYGVKD. Losses at the gene ends were 10 bases for V and 3 bases for J; bases not matched to a gene: 4. The CDR3 DNA reads as TGTGCCACTGGACAGGGATACACCGGGGAGCTGTTTTTT. Protein product: CATGQGYTGELFF.

V is TRBV6-5 and J is TRBJ2-7; tentatively, D is TRBD2 (6 bases). Germline CDR1 is MNHEY and CDR2 is SVGAGI. The CDR3 spans 15 residues. Trimming stripped 6 bases from V and 0 bases from J, with 15 bases between. The CDR3 here is CASSTEGGGSYEQYF. As DNA, the CDR3 is TGTGCCAGCAGCACAGAGGGAGGAGGCTCCTACGAGCAGTACTTC.

This chain connects TRBV12-5 to TRBJ2-1, with TRBD1 identical over 8 bases. Germline CDR1 and CDR2: LGHNT and FRNRAP. CDR3 length: 14 amino acids. Losses at the gene ends were 2 bases for V and 7 bases for J; bases not matched to a gene: 4. The CDR3 region is CASGLQGAGNEQFF. The CDR3 DNA reads as TGTGCTAGTGGTTTGCAGGGGGCGGGGAATGAGCAGTTCTTC.

In its sample, this clone was seen a few times. J is TRBJ2-2 and V is TRBV11-3; no firm D call. V was clipped by 5 bases and J by 4 bases, with 11 bases between them. This CDR3 is built from 14 residues. Germline V gives CDR1 SGHNT, CDR2 YENEEA. The CDR3 is CASSPRRSTGELFF. The CDR3 region has the DNA TGTGCCAGCAGCCCCCGACGGAGCACCGGGGAGCTGTTTTTT.

The count of this clone is one. The rearrangement joins TRBV5-4 to TRBJ2-5; possible D gene TRBD1, 6 bases. V was clipped by 4 bases and J by 3 bases, with 13 bases between them. CDR3 length: 14 residues. CDR1 SGHNT and CDR2 YYREEE come from the germline V gene (reference sequence). CDR3 coding DNA: TGTGCCAGCAGCCAGTTGACAGGAAAAGAGACCCAGTACTTC. This codes for CASSQLTGKETQYF. The full variable domain, rest sourced from reference TRBV5-4 and TRBJ2-5, is ETGVTQSPTHLIKTRGQQVTLRCSSQSGHNTVSWYQQALGQGPQFIFQYYREEENGRGNFPPRFSGLQFPNYSSELNVNALELDDSALYLCASSQLTGKETQYFGPGTRLLVL.

This CDR3 is CASSQAIGIQYF. CDR3 DNA sequence: TGTGCCAGCAGCCAAGCGATCGGCATTCAGTACTTC. V is TRBV4-2 and J is TRBJ2-4; D is undetermined. This CDR3 is 12 amino acids long. V was shortened by 1 base and J by 9 bases, with 7 bases between the two germline ends. The germline V gene has CDR1 LGHNA and CDR2 YNFKEQ.

The chain carries TRBV4-3 and TRBJ1-3; TRBD1 might be the D (5 bases). CDR3 size: 15 residues. CDR1 and CDR2 from the germline V gene are LGHNA and YSLEER. The germline V and J ends were trimmed by 4 bases and 4 bases, with 14 bases remaining between them. CDR3 amino acids: CASSPWPGSGNTIYF. The CDR3 DNA is TGCGCCAGCAGCCCATGGCCAGGGTCCGGAAACACCATATATTTT.

This chain uses TRBV6-5 with TRBJ2-5; 8 positions agree with TRBD1. Germline-derived CDR1 and CDR2 are MNHEY and SVGAGI. The ends lost 5 bases at V and 2 bases at J; junction bases unmatched: 7. CDR3 length equals 15 residues. The CDR3 protein is CASSGQGDTQETQYF. CDR3 sequence (DNA): TGTGCCAGCAGTGGACAGGGAGACACTCAAGAGACCCAGTACTTC.

The rearrangement joins TRBV9 to TRBJ2-5; 11 nucleotides line up with TRBD2. This CDR3 is 14 amino acids long. From germline, CDR1 is SGDLS and CDR2 YYNGEE. The V gene end was trimmed by 4 bases and the J gene end by 5 bases; junction bases not matched to a gene: 4. The CDR3 DNA sequence: TGTGCCAGCAGCTCCGGGACTAGCGGCGAGACCCAGTACTTC. Its protein is CASSSGTSGETQYF.

This chain connects TRBV10-1 to TRBJ2-5, with D possibly TRBD2 on 7 matching bases. Germline CDR1 and CDR2: WNHNN and SYGVQD (reference sequence). V lost 0 bases and J lost 6, with 14 bases in between. This CDR3 is 15 amino acids long. CDR3: CASSESLGGAKTQYF. CDR3 nucleotides: TGCGCCAGCAGTGAGTCTTTAGGGGGGGCGAAGACCCAGTACTTC.

The V call is TRBV7-9, the J call TRBJ2-1; tentative D call: TRBD1 (6 bases). Germline-derived CDR1 and CDR2 are SEHNR and FQNEAQ (reference sequence). V lost 4 bases and J 3 bases, leaving 13 bases between the germline ends. This CDR3 has 15 amino acids. This chain's CDR3 is CASSSVDSYYNEQFF. CDR3 DNA: TGTGCCAGCAGCTCGGTGGACAGTTACTACAATGAGCAGTTCTTC.

The V call is TRBV4-2, the J call TRBJ1-1, with 7 bases identical to TRBD1. V shed 0 bases, J shed 1 base, and the junction held 2 bases outside the gene matches. CDR3 length equals 15 residues. Germline assignment: CDR1 LGHNA and CDR2 YNFKEQ. The CDR3 protein is CASSQEGQTNTEAFF. The CDR3 DNA follows: TGTGCCAGCAGCCAAGAGGGACAGACGAACACTGAAGCTTTCTTT.

The chain employs TRBV7-2 and TRBJ1-2, with 9 bases identical to TRBD1. CDR1 and CDR2 (germline): SGHTA, FQGNSA. With 4 bases clipped from V and 4 bases from J, the junction kept 10 bases outside the gene matches. The length of the CDR3 is 16 residues. CDR3 residues: CASSSGGTGRRYGYTF. The CDR3 DNA sequence: TGTGCCAGCAGCTCGGGTGGGACAGGGAGGCGCTATGGCTACACCTTC.

The chain recombines TRBV2 with TRBJ2-3; 14 bases fit TRBD2. Trimming at V came to 4 bases and at J to 6 bases, leaving 3 bases not matched to a gene. The CDR3 extends over 15 amino acids. CDR1 and CDR2 from the germline V gene are SNHLY and FYNNEI. DNA for the CDR3: TGTGCCAGCAGTGGACTAGCGGGGGGGCCGGATACGCAGTATTTT. It translates to CASSGLAGGPDTQYF.

The rearrangement joins TRBV27 to TRBJ2-3; 10 nucleotides match TRBD1. Looked up from germline, CDR1 is MNHEY and CDR2 is SMNVEV (reference sequence). The CDR3 consists of 18 residues. Germline trimming cut 2 bases from V and 2 bases from J; bases unmatched to any gene: 10. CDR3 sequence (DNA): TGTGCCAGCAGTTTACCAATCTTCGGGACAGGGGTCACAGATACGCAGTATTTT. Its translation is CASSLPIFGTGVTDTQYF.